What follows describes a single TCR beta chain. The V gene end was trimmed by 7 bases and the J gene end by 4 bases; junction bases not matched to a gene: 8. The CDR3 loop spans 14 amino acids. Germline V lookup: CDR1 LNHDA, CDR2 SQIVND (reference sequence). The sample is drawn from a study of blood T cell repertoires in COVID-19. Study-level background: Samples taken during acute and convalescent COVID-19 were collected in the United States, Italy and Spain. The cDNA or gDNA used as material had been derived from T cells, B-cell-depleted T cells, or PBMCs.

Data came from immunoSEQ multiplex PCR; TCRdb stores just in-frame clones and leaves some out. The sample carries some 120,000 clones, more than 80% recorded once. This clonotype originated in a human donor in a cohort sampled during active COVID-19. Sequencing was done on a sample of peripheral blood. V and J are TRBV19 and TRBJ2-5; 8 nucleotides align to TRBD2. The chain's CDR3 is CASNPAGVVETQYF. The CDR3 nucleotides are TGTGCCAGTAACCCAGCGGGAGTGGTAGAGACCCAGTACTTC.